This T cell receptor beta chain was sequenced in a study of blood T cell repertoires in COVID-19. Sequencing was performed with immunoSEQ multiplex PCR; in TCRdb, only in-frame clones are kept and a portion is missing. The table records some 170,000 clones, 75% to 85% of them present only once. Germline CDR1 reads MNHEY; CDR2 reads SMNVEV (reference sequence). The CDR3 runs 15 residues. Trimming cost V 6 bases and J 2 bases; bases outside gene matches: 9. This receptor was identified in a man aged 35 to 55 who had recovered from COVID-19. V is TRBV27 and J is TRBJ2-5; 7 positions match TRBD2. Material: PBMCs or T cells enriched from blood (not recorded which). CDR3 amino acids: CASSSPGAGQETQYF. In nucleotides, the CDR3 is TGTGCCAGCAGCAGTCCGGGAGCGGGGCAAGAGACCCAGTACTTC.